This record concerns one T cell receptor beta chain sequence. This sample is part of a study of blood T cell repertoires in COVID-19. Study background: COVID-19 samples collected from the United States, Italy and Spain covered acute and convalescent phases. From T cells, B-cell-depleted T cells, or PBMCs came the material, which was cDNA or gDNA.

The authors' processing: It was from reference gene primer amplification that nucleated cell counts were estimated. Profiling relied on immunoSEQ multiplex PCR, and the TCRdb table lists in-frame clones only, not all of them. The V and J calls and the clone size are those of that table, but D and trimming were determined from the DNA. The data contain just under 90,000 clones, around nine tenths of them seen just once; the ten biggest clones take up over 2.5%. The V end lost 4 bases, the J end lost 8 bases, and 17 bases lay between the germline ends. In germline, CDR1 is MGHRA, CDR2 YSYEKL. The CDR3 has 14 amino acids.

The origin of this receptor is a woman aged 80 or older with acute or convalescent COVID-19. The sequenced sample consisted of peripheral blood. V is TRBV4-1 and J is TRBJ1-2; maybe TRBD1 (6 bases). CDR3 amino acids: CASSLTGIGEGYTF. Here the CDR3 DNA reads TGCGCCAGCAGCCTCACAGGGATCGGTGAGGGCTACACCTTC.